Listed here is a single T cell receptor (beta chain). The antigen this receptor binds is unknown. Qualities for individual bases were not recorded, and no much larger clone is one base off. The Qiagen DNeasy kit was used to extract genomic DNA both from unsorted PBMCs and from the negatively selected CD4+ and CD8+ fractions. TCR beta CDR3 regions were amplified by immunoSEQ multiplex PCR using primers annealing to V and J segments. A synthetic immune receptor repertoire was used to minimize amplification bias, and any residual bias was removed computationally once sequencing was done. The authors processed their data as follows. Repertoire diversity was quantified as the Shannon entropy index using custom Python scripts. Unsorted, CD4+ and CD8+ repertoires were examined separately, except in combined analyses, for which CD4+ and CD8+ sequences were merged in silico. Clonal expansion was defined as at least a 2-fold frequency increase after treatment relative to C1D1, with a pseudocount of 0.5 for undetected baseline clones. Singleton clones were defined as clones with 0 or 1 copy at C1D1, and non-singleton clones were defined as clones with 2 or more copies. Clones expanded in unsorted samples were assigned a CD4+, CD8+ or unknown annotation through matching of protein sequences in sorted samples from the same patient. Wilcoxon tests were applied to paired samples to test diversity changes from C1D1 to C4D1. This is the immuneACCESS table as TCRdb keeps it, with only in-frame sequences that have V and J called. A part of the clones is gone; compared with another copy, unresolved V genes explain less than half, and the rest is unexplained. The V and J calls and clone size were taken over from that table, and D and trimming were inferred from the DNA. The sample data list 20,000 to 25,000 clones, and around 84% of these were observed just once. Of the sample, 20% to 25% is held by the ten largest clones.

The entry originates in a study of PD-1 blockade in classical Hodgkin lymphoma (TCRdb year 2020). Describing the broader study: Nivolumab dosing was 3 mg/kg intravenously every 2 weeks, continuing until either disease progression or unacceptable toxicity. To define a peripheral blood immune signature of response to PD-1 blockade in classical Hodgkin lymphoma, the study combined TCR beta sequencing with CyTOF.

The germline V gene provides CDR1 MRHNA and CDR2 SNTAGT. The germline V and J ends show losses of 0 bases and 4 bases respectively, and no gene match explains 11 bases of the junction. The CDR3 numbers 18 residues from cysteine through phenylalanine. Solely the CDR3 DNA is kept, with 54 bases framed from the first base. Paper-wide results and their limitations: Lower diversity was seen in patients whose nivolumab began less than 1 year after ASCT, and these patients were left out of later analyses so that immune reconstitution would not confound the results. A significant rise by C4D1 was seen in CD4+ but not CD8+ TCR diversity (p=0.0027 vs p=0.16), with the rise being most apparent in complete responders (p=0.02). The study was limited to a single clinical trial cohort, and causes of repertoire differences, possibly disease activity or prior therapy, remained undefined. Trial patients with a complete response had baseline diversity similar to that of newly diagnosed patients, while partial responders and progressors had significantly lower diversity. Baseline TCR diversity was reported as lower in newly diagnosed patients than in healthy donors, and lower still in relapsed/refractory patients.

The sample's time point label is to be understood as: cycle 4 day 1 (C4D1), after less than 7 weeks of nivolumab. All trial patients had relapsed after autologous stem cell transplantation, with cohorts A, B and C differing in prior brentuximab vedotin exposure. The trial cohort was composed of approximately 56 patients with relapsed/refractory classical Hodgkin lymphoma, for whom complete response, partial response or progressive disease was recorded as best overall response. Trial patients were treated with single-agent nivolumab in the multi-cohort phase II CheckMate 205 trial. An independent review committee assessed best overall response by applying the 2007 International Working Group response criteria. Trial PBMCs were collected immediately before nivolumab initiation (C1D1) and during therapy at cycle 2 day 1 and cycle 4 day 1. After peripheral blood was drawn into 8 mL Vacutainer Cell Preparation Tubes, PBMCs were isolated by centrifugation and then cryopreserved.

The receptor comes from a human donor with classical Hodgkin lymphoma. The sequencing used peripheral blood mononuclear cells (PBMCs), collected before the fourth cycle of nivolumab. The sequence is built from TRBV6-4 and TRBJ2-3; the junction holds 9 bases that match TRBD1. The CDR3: CASSDSPGQGPGADTQYF. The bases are TGTGCCAGCAGTGACTCGCCGGGACAGGGACCGGGGGCAGATACGCAGTATTTT.